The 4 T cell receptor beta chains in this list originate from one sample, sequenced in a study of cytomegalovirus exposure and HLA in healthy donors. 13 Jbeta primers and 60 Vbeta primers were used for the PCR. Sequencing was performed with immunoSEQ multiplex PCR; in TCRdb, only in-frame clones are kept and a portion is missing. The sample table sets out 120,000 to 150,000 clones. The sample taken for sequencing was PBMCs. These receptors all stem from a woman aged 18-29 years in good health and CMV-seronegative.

The CDR3 coding sequence is TGTGCCAGCAGTTCAGCTAGCGGGAGCCGATACTACGAGCAGTACGTC. Residues: CASSSASGSRYYEQYV. The rearrangement joins TRBV6-6 to TRBJ2-7; 10 bases agree with TRBD2. Trimming at V came to 4 bases and at J to 3 bases, leaving 9 bases not matched to a gene. CDR1 and CDR2 from the germline V gene are MNHNY and SVGAGI (reference sequence). The CDR3 is 16 amino acids.

This CDR3 reads CASILTESYTGELFF. The CDR3 nucleotides read TGTGCCAGCATCCTGACAGAGAGCTACACCGGGGAGCTGTTTTTT. The V gene is TRBV6-1, the J gene TRBJ2-2; possibly TRBD1 for D (5 bases). Germline values: CDR1 MNHNS, CDR2 SASEGT. V was pared by 7 bases and J by 3 bases, with 15 bases between. The CDR3 contains 15 residues.

For the CDR3, the DNA is TGTGCCAGCAGCTTGGCCGGGACAGGGGAAAACATTCAGTACTTC. It codes for CASSLAGTGENIQYF. The chain has TRBV5-6 and TRBJ2-4; 10 bases agree with TRBD1. Germline CDR1 SGHDT, CDR2 YYEEEE. V shed 0 bases and J 5 bases; nucleotides not matched to a gene: 2. The CDR3 covers 15 residues.

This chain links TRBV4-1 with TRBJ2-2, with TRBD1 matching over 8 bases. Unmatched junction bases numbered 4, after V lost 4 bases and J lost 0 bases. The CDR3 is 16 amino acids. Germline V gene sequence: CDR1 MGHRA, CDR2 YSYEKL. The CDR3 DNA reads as TGCGCCAGCAGCCCGAACAGGGGGGCGAACACCGGGGAGCTGTTTTTT. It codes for CASSPNRGANTGELFF.